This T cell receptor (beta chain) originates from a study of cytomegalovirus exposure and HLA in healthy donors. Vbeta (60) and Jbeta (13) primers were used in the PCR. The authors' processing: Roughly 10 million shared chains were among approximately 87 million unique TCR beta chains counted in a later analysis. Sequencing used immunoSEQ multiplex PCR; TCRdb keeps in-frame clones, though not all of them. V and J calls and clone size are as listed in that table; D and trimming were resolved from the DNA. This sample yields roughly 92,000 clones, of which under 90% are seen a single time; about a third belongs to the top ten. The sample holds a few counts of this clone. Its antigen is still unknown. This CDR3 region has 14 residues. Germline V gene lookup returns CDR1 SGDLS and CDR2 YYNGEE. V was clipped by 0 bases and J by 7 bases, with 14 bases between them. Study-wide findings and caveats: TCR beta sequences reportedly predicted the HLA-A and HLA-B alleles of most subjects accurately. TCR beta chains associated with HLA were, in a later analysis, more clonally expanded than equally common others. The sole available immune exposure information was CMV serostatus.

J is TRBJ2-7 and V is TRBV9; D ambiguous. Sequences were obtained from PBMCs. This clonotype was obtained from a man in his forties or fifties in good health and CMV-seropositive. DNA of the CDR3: TGTGCCAGCAGCGTAGACCACTCCTCCAGGGAGCAGTACTTC. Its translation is CASSVDHSSREQYF.